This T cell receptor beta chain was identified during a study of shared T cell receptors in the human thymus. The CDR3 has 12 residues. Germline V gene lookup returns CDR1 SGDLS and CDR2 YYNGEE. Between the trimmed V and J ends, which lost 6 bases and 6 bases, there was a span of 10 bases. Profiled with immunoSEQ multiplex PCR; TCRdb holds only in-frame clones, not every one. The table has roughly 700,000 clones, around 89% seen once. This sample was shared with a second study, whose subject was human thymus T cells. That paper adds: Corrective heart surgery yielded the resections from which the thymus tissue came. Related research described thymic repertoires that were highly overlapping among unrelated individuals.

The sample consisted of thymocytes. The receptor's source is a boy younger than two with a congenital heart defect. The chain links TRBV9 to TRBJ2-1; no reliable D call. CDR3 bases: TGTGCCAGCACCGAGGCAAGCAATGAGCAGTTCTTC. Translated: CASTEASNEQFF.